What follows describes a single T cell receptor beta chain. Its specificity is not known. Trimming took 6 bases from V and 11 from J, leaving 22 bases between them. This CDR3 has 14 amino acids. Germline values: CDR1 MNHNS, CDR2 SASEGT. Terminally differentiated effector memory CD45RA+ cells were excluded from the naive CD8 cells, which were CD45RO-negative and positively selected for CCR7. The sample comes from a study of shared clonotypes between healthy human individuals. Whole-study results and caveats: The researchers took only blood, and tissue repertoires probably look different.

The assay was immunoSEQ multiplex PCR, and TCRdb's table has in-frame clones only and misses some. This sample has nearly 2 million clones, with about 95% found just once. Sequences were obtained from naive CD8+ T cells sorted from blood. This sequence originates from a man younger than 35 in good health. The genes are TRBV6-1 and TRBJ1-1; D is possibly TRBD1 (6 bases). The CDR3, as DNA: TGTGCCAGCAGCGAGGGACATGGTACCTCTGGGGCTTTCTTT. Translated, it gives CASSEGHGTSGAFF.